This T cell receptor (beta chain) is from a study of T cell responses to AZD1222 COVID-19 vaccine. Points from the study as a whole: Vaccine-associated CD4 TCRs ranged over spike, dominating at 160-218 and 743-854. There were mostly white British donors and more females than males, and clonal diversity was possibly underestimated.

Here immunoSEQ multiplex PCR was the method, and the copy in TCRdb shows in-frame clones only, minus some. The table records 150,000 to 200,000 clones, under 95% of them present only once. Pooling of second doses given at about 4 or about 12 weeks was done. About this clone itself: Its antigen is still unknown.

Germline V gives CDR1 SNHLY, CDR2 FYNNEI. The CDR3 runs to 17 residues. The ends were cut back, 6 bases at V and 0 bases at J, with 20 bases in the middle. Sample: peripheral blood, taken 28 days after the second AZD1222 dose. The clonotype comes from an adult who received the AZD1222 COVID-19 vaccine. The V call is TRBV2, the J call TRBJ1-2; D uncertain. The DNA of the CDR3 is TGTGCCAGCAGCACCCTGGCACCTGTACGAGCTAACTATGGCTACACCTTC. This sequence encodes CASSTLAPVRANYGYTF.